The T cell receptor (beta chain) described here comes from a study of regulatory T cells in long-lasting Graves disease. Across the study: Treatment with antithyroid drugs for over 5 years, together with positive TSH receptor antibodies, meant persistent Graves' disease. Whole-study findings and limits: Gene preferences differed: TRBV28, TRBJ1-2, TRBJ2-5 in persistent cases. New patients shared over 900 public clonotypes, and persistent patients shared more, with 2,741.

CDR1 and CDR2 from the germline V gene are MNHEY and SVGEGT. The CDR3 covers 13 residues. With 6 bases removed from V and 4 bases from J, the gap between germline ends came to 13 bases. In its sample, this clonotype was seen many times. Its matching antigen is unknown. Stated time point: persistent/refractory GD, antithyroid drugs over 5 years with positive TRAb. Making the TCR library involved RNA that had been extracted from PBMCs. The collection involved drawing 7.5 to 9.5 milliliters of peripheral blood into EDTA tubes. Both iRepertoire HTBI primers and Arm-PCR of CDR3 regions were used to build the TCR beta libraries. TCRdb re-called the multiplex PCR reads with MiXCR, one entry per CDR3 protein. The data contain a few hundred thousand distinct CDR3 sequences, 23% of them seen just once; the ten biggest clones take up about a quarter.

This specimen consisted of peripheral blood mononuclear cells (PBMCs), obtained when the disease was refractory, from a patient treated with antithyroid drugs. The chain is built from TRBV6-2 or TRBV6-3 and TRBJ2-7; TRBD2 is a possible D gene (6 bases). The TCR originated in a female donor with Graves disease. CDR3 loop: CASSYGGNYEQYF. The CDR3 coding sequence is TGTGCCAGCAGCTACGGGGGTAATTACGAGCAGTACTTC.